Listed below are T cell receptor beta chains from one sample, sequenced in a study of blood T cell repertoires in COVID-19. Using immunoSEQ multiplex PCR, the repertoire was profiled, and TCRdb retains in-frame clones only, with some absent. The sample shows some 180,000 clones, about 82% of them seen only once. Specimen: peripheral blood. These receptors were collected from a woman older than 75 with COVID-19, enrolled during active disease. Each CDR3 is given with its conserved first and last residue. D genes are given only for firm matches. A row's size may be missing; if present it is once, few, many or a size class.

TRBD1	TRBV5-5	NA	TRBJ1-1	CASSPGTGAPGNTEAFF	TGTGCCAGCAGCCCCGGGACAGGGGCTCCTGGAAACACTGAAGCTTTCTTT
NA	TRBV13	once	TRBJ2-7	CASRRDTSYEQYF	TGTGCCAGCAGACGCGACACGTCCTACGAGCAGTACTTC
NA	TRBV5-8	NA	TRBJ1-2	CASSPGTTGYTF	TGTGCCAGCAGCCCTGGGACAACTGGCTACACCTTC
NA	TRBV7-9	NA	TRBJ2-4	CASSLSWQSTRGAKNIQYF	TGTGCCAGCAGCTTAAGTTGGCAGTCCACCCGCGGGGCCAAAAACATTCAGTACTTC
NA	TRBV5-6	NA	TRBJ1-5	CASSFGGYSNQPQHF	TGTGCCAGCAGCTTTGGGGGGTATAGCAATCAGCCCCAGCATTTT
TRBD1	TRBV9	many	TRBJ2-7	CASSSSGTVSYEQYF	TGTGCCAGCAGTTCCTCCGGGACAGTCTCCTACGAGCAGTACTTC
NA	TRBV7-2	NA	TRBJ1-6	CASSLRGEGLHF	TGTGCCAGCAGCTTACGGGGTGAAGGGCTCCACTTT
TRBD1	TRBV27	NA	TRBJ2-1	CASRGTVGSYNEQFF	TGTGCCAGCAGGGGGACAGTCGGCTCCTACAATGAGCAGTTCTTC
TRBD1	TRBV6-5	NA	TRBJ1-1	CASSPTGGSPEAFF	TGTGCCAGCAGTCCGACAGGGGGAAGCCCTGAAGCTTTCTTT
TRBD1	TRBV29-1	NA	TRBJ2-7	CSAGTGISYEQYF	TGCAGCGCCGGGACAGGGATAAGCTACGAGCAGTACTTC
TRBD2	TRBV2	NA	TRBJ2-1	CASTGLAAENEQFF	TGTGCCAGCACGGGACTAGCGGCAGAGAATGAGCAGTTCTTC
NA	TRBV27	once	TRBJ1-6	CASSSGQRNSPLHF	TGTGCCAGCAGTTCTGGACAGCGGAATTCACCCCTCCACTTT
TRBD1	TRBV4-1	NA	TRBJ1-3	CASSQRTGTINTIYF	TGCGCCAGCAGCCAACGGACAGGAACTATCAACACCATATATTTT
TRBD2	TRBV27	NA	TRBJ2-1	CASSFPLSGSTYNEQFF	TGTGCCAGCAGTTTCCCGCTGAGCGGGAGTACCTACAATGAGCAGTTCTTC
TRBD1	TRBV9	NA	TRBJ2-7	CASSAHRDSLAEQYF	TGTGCCAGCAGCGCCCATCGGGACAGTCTGGCCGAGCAGTACTTC
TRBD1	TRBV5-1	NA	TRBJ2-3	CASSLGQGMGPTLDTQYF	TGCGCCAGCAGCTTGGGACAGGGGATGGGCCCGACCTTGGATACGCAGTATTTT
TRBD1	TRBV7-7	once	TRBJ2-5	CASSTQRGQGKTQYF	TGTGCTAGCAGCACCCAGCGGGGACAGGGAAAGACCCAGTACTTC
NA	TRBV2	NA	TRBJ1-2	CASSEALRVGGGYTF	TGTGCCAGCAGTGAAGCGCTCAGGGTGGGGGGTGGCTACACCTTC
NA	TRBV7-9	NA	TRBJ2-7	CASSHRGSYEQYF	TGTGCCAGCAGCCATAGGGGATCCTACGAGCAGTACTTC
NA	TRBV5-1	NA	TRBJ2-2	CASSLAWGAGELFF	TGCGCCAGCAGCTTGGCGTGGGGGGCCGGGGAGCTGTTTTTT
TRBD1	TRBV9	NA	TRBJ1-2	CASSVEGTGAGYTF	TGTGCCAGCAGCGTAGAGGGCACAGGGGCAGGCTACACCTTC
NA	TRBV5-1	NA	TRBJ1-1	CASSDQENTEAFF	TGCGCCAGCAGCGATCAGGAAAACACTGAAGCTTTCTTT
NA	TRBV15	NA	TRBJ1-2	CATSMGQGGYGYTF	TGTGCCACCAGCATGGGCCAGGGCGGCTATGGCTACACCTTC
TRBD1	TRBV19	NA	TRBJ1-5	CASSIDKGTGFNQPQHF	TGTGCCAGTAGTATAGATAAAGGGACAGGGTTCAATCAGCCCCAGCATTTT